The 23 T cell receptor beta chains presented below share a single source sample, sequenced in a study of T cells in localized non-small cell lung cancer. Using immunoSEQ multiplex PCR, the repertoire was profiled, and TCRdb retains in-frame clones only, with some absent. Of about 41,000 clones in the sample, around 83% were seen once. The sequencing here drew on peripheral blood, taken before any cancer treatment. These receptors were collected from a woman aged 18-49 years with stage III lung adenocarcinoma.

This clone was observed a handful of times. V usage is TRBV5-8 and J usage is TRBJ2-7; D is perhaps TRBD1 (5 bases). V shed 1 base and J shed 1 base, with 9 bases lying between them. This CDR3 contains 14 residues. Per the germline V gene, CDR1 is SGHTS and CDR2 is YDEGEE. CDR3 DNA sequence: TGTGCCAGCAGCTTGCTGCGACAGTCCTACGAGCAGTACTTC. The encoded protein is CASSLLRQSYEQYF.

The V gene is TRBV9, the J gene TRBJ2-2; the D is unclear. Per the germline V gene, CDR1 is SGDLS and CDR2 is YYNGEE. The CDR3 covers 15 residues. V dropped 4 bases and J dropped 3 bases, with 13 bases sitting between them. For the CDR3, the DNA is TGTGCCAGCAGCCCGGTGGGCGGATACACCGGGGAGCTGTTTTTT. This sequence encodes CASSPVGGYTGELFF.

The genes are TRBV6-1 and TRBJ1-2; 7 nucleotides align to TRBD1. Germline V gene sequence: CDR1 MNHNS, CDR2 SASEGT. The CDR3 contains 13 residues. V trimming: 11 bases; J trimming: 3 bases; junction bases outside the gene matches: 9. The CDR3 region is CAAQQGLDYGYTF. Here the CDR3 DNA reads TGTGCCGCGCAACAGGGGTTGGACTATGGCTACACCTTC.

The chain recombines TRBV11-2 with TRBJ2-6; possible D gene TRBD1, 6 bases. Germline CDR1 is SGHAT and CDR2 is FQNNGV. The germline V and J ends were trimmed by 3 bases and 1 base, with 16 bases remaining between them. The CDR3 sequence is 18 residues long. This CDR3 reads CASSFLAGALSGANVLTF. In DNA form, the CDR3 reads TGTGCCAGCAGCTTTTTGGCAGGGGCACTTTCTGGGGCCAACGTCCTGACTTTC.

This clone was seen only once. The chain has TRBV4-2 and TRBJ2-2, with 8 positions matching TRBD2. J lost 3 bases, V lost 11 bases, and 8 bases had no gene match. The CDR3 runs 14 residues. Germline V gene data show CDR1 as LGHNA and CDR2 as YNFKEQ. The CDR3 protein is CAVGVSGDTGELFF. The CDR3 region has the DNA TGTGCCGTGGGAGTTAGCGGGGACACCGGGGAGCTGTTTTTT.

This clone was detected once. The chain has TRBV7-8 and TRBJ1-3; D remains ambiguous. V lost 5 bases and J lost 0, with 17 bases in between. The CDR3 length is 17 residues. Germline V gives CDR1 SGHVS, CDR2 FQNEAQ. CDR3 sequence reads: CASSPPGRMDSGNTIYF. CDR3 DNA: TGTGCCAGCAGCCCCCCCGGTAGAATGGACTCTGGAAACACCATATATTTT.

The chain carries TRBV6-1 and TRBJ2-5; D remains unclear. In germline, CDR1 is MNHNS, CDR2 SASEGT. This CDR3 spans 12 amino acids. The V end lost 2 bases, the J end lost 5 bases, and 6 bases lay between the germline ends. Here the CDR3 reads CASSEQRETQYF. CDR3 nucleotides: TGTGCCAGCAGTGAACAGAGGGAGACCCAGTACTTC.

The chain employs TRBV6-4 and TRBJ2-1, with D perhaps TRBD2 (6 bases). Germline V lookup: CDR1 MRHNA, CDR2 SNTAGT. The V end was cut by 6 bases, the J end by 9 bases, with 15 bases between. This CDR3 is built from 13 residues. CDR3 region: CASSGAGYGEQFF. CDR3 DNA: TGTGCCAGCAGCGGGGCGGGGTACGGTGAGCAGTTCTTC.

V gene TRBV19 combines with J gene TRBJ1-5; D is unclear. Trimming cost V 9 bases and J 0 bases, with 6 bases left between them. CDR3 length: 12 amino acids. CDR1 LNHDA and CDR2 SQIVND come from the germline V gene (reference sequence). The CDR3 loop is CASKYSNQPQHF. In nucleotides, the CDR3 is TGTGCCAGCAAGTATAGCAATCAGCCCCAGCATTTT. Full variable domain (missing parts from reference TRBV19 and TRBJ1-5): DGGITQSPKYLFRKEGQNVTLSCEQNLNHDAMYWYRQDPGQGLRLIYYSQIVNDFQKGDIAEGYSVSREKKESFPLTVTSAQKNPTAFYLCASKYSNQPQHFGDGTRLSIL.

This clone appeared once. The V and J genes are TRBV11-1 and TRBJ1-2, with a weak D call TRBD1 (5 bases). This CDR3 spans 13 amino acids. From germline, CDR1 is SGHAT and CDR2 FQDESV (reference sequence). Trimming left V 8 bases short and J 2 bases short, with 12 bases between. CDR3 sequence (DNA): TGTGCCAGCGCCCTTGACAGCAACTATGGCTACACCTTC. Translation: CASALDSNYGYTF.

V gene TRBV30 combines with J gene TRBJ2-7; 7 bases map to TRBD1. The germline V gene encodes CDR1 GTSNPN and CDR2 SVGIG (reference sequence). V lost 4 bases to trimming and J lost 1 base; unmatched junction nucleotides: 7. This CDR3 has 14 residues. CDR3 region: CAWNTQGSSYEQYF. CDR3 DNA: TGTGCCTGGAATACACAGGGGTCATCCTACGAGCAGTACTTC.

This sequence joins TRBV5-8 and TRBJ2-1; a possible D gene is TRBD1 (5 bases). The CDR3 is 16 amino acids. Germline V gives CDR1 SGHTS, CDR2 YDEGEE. Trimming pared 4 bases from V and 6 bases from J, leaving 20 bases between. The CDR3 reads CASSPRQINRANEQFF. Written as DNA, the CDR3 is TGTGCCAGCAGCCCGCGACAGATTAATAGGGCCAATGAGCAGTTCTTC. Together with reference TRBV5-8 and TRBJ2-1, the CDR3 gives the full variable domain: EAGVTQSPTHLIKTRGQQATLRCSPISGHTSVYWYQQALGLGLQFLLWYDEGEERNRGNFPPRFSGRQFPNYSSELNVNALELEDSALYLCASSPRQINRANEQFFGPGTRLTVL.

Turning to this clone: Other DNA sequences from this sample encode an identical CDR3 as well. This rearrangement joins TRBV28 to TRBJ1-2, with a tentative D call TRBD1 (5 bases). The CDR3 has 15 residues. The germline V gene encodes CDR1 MDHEN and CDR2 SYDVKM. Trimming removed 3 bases at V and 4 bases at J, with 15 bases between. Here the CDR3 DNA reads TGTGCCAGCAGTTTGCGGGGGGGGGAGCTCTATGGCTACACCTTC. This translates into CASSLRGGELYGYTF.

The chain joins TRBV5-6 to TRBJ1-5; D gene uncertain. Looked up from germline, CDR1 is SGHDT and CDR2 is YYEEEE. Trimming cost V 1 base and J 3 bases, with 11 bases left between them. The length of the CDR3 is 15 residues. The CDR3: CASSLFVQPNQPQHF. CDR3 sequence (DNA): TGTGCCAGCAGCTTGTTTGTTCAGCCCAATCAGCCCCAGCATTTT.

The chain is built from TRBV5-4 and TRBJ2-5; D tentatively fits TRBD1 or TRBD2 (6 bases each). CDR1 is SGHNT and CDR2 is YYREEE in the germline V gene (reference sequence). This CDR3 contains 16 residues. Trimming took off 2 bases at V and 5 bases at J, with 19 bases between the two ends. DNA for the CDR3: TGTGCCAGCAGCTTTTCCTGGGGGGCTGGTAGGGAGACCCAGTACTTC. Protein sequence: CASSFSWGAGRETQYF.

The chain is built from TRBV7-8 and TRBJ2-7, with 10 bases aligning to TRBD2. The J segment lost 4 bases and the V segment lost 7 bases, leaving 7 bases of the junction unmatched. CDR1 and CDR2 (germline): SGHVS, FQNEAQ. CDR3 length equals 14 residues. DNA for the CDR3: TGTGCCAGCACCGAACTAGCGGGGTTTTACGAGCAGTACTTC. It yields the protein CASTELAGFYEQYF.

CDR3 in DNA: TGCGCCAGCAGCCATCCCGAACGTGGCGGACTAGAAGCTTTCTTT. Protein: CASSHPERGGLEAFF. The chain couples TRBV4-1 to TRBJ1-1; D is unclear. Germline CDR1 is MGHRA and CDR2 is YSYEKL. The CDR3 has 15 amino acids. V dropped 3 bases and J dropped 8 bases, with 19 bases sitting between them.

This clone appeared a single time. The chain has TRBV11-2 and TRBJ2-1, with 10 bases fitting TRBD2. Germline assignment: CDR1 SGHAT and CDR2 FQNNGV. J was trimmed by 9 bases and V by 5 bases; bases with no gene match: 7. This CDR3 region has 14 residues. The CDR3 spells CASSISGGAPEQFF. For the CDR3, the DNA is TGTGCCAGCAGCATAAGCGGGGGGGCCCCTGAGCAGTTCTTC. Drawing the rest from reference TRBV11-2 and TRBJ2-1, the complete variable domain is EAGVAQSPRYKIIEKRQSVAFWCNPISGHATLYWYQQILGQGPKLLIQFQNNGVVDDSQLPKDRFSAERLKGVDSTLKIQPAKLEDSAVYLCASSISGGAPEQFFGPGTRLTVL.

The rearrangement uses TRBV6-5 and TRBJ2-5, with TRBD1 identical over 9 bases. J lost 1 base, V lost 6 bases, and 3 bases had no gene match. The CDR3 is made up of 14 amino acids. The germline V gene has CDR1 MNHEY and CDR2 SVGAGI. CDR3 bases: TGTGCCAGCAGCCGACAGGGGGTCCAAGAGACCCAGTACTTC. Translating it yields CASSRQGVQETQYF.

The count of this clone is one. The gene calls are TRBV10-3 and TRBJ1-5; TRBD1 might be the D (5 bases). CDR1 is ENHRY, CDR2 SYGVKD, per germline. With 6 bases removed from V and 1 base from J, the gap between germline ends came to 7 bases. The CDR3 consists of 13 residues. The CDR3 DNA reads TGTGCCATCAGCCGGGACAGCAATCAGCCCCAGCATTTT. Its protein is CAISRDSNQPQHF.

The V call is TRBV7-9, the J call TRBJ2-1; TRBD1 might be the D (6 bases). This CDR3 has 14 amino acids. Per germline, CDR1 SEHNR and CDR2 FQNEAQ (reference sequence). The V end was cut by 0 bases, the J end by 6 bases, with 9 bases between. CDR3 sequence: CASSLAQGSNEQFF. In DNA form, the CDR3 reads TGTGCCAGCAGCTTAGCGCAGGGGAGCAATGAGCAGTTCTTC.

V and J are TRBV19 and TRBJ1-3; D not certain. Germline loops: CDR1 LNHDA, CDR2 SQIVND (reference sequence). The CDR3 runs to 16 residues. Trimming removed 6 bases from V and 0 bases from J, with 15 bases in between. The CDR3 DNA reads as TGTGCCAGTAGGCGAGACGTCGCCAGCTCTGGAAACACCATATATTTT. It codes for CASRRDVASSGNTIYF.

This clone was observed a single time. This chain joins TRBV19 and TRBJ2-1; D is perhaps TRBD1 (6 bases). CDR1 is LNHDA, CDR2 SQIVND, per germline (reference sequence). The ends were cut back, 4 bases at V and 15 bases at J, with 19 bases in the middle. The CDR3 covers 13 residues. The DNA for the CDR3 is TGTGCCAGTAGTACTCCCCCCGACAGGTCTCGGTTCTTC. Translating gives CASSTPPDRSRFF.